This T cell receptor (beta chain) appears in the sequencing data of a study of shared clonotypes between healthy human individuals. Study background: Researchers assigned three CD4 naive, three CD4 memory, two CD8 naive and one CD8 memory plate to each donor.

Germline V gene data show CDR1 as SGHRS and CDR2 as YFSETQ. Deletions cut 2 bases from V and 1 base from J, with 7 bases between. This CDR3 has 13 residues. As originally analysed: Filtering of immunoSEQ junctional sequences could not match full-length read filtering. Here immunoSEQ multiplex PCR was the method, and the copy in TCRdb shows in-frame clones only, minus some. D and trimming were read from the DNA, whereas the V and J calls and clone size are those reported in that table. This sample carries 2 million to 2.5 million clones, more than 90% of them seen once, and the ten largest clones take roughly 0.13%.

The chain has TRBV5-1 and TRBJ2-7; D unresolved. The sample was naive CD4+ T cells sorted from blood. As for subset: CD45RA+ positively selected. The TCR was taken from a man younger than 30 in good health. CDR3 DNA sequence: TGCGCCAGCAGCTTTGGCTGGTCCTACGAGCAGTACTTC. Translated, it gives CASSFGWSYEQYF.